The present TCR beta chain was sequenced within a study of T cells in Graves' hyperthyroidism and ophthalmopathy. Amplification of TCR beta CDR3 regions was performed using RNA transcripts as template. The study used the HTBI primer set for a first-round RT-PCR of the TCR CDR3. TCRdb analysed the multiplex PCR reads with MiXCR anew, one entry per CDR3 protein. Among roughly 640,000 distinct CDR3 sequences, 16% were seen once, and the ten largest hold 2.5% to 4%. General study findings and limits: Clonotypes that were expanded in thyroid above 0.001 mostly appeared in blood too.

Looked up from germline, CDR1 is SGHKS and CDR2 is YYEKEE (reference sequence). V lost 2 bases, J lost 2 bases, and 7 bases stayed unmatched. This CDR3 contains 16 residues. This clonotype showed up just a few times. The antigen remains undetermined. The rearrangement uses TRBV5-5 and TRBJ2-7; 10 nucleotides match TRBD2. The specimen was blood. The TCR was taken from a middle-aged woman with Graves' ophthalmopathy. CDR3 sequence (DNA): TGTGCCAGCAGCTTTGCTAGCGGGAGTTCTCCCTACGAGCAGTACTTC. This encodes CASSFASGSSPYEQYF.